The 22 T cell receptor beta chains presented below share a single source sample, sequenced in a study of healthy donors' naive CD4 and CD8 T cells (dated by TCRdb to 2013 to 2016). Instrument used: 454 GS FLX Titanium. TCR libraries were built from roughly 520 ng of total RNA with a previously published linear amplification protocol. In TCRdb, the public reads were trimmed at Q25 with fastp and aligned with MiXCR, with productive beta chains retained. One record per CDR3 amino acid sequence lists the most common genes and DNA. This sample comprises around 180,000 distinct CDR3 sequences, 65% to 80% of them detected only once. Jointly, the top ten make up more than 2% of the sample. The sequenced sample consisted of naive CD4+ and CD8+ T cells sorted from blood, pooled from several donors. What this sample's cell subset or site label stands for: FACS-sorted naive CD4+ (CD45RO-CD45RA+) and naive CD8+ (CD45RA+CD27bright) T cells. The receptors originated from a pool of human donors in good health; the sample pools cells from several healthy donors.

V usage is TRBV29-1 and J usage is TRBJ1-1, with D perhaps TRBD1 (6 bases). The V end was cut by 7 bases, the J end by 6 bases, with 18 bases between. The V gene's germline CDR1 is SQVTM and CDR2 ANQGSEA. This CDR3 contains 13 residues. The CDR3 DNA reads as TGCAGCGCCAGGGGAGGGGAGGGCTCTGAAGCTTTCTTT. Protein sequence: CSARGGEGSEAFF.

The V gene is TRBV29-1, the J gene TRBJ2-7, with D tentatively TRBD1 (6 bases). Germline CDR1 is SQVTM and CDR2 is ANQGSEA. The CDR3 is made up of 13 amino acids. V lost 4 bases to trimming and J lost 7 bases, with 17 bases between them. The CDR3 coding sequence is TGCAGCGTTGGGACAGAGCTTAAAGTGGAGCAGTACTTC. Translated: CSVGTELKVEQYF.

CDR3 in amino acids: CAISRDRGYSYEQYF. Here the CDR3 DNA reads TGTGCCATCAGCAGGGACAGGGGTTACTCCTACGAGCAGTACTTC. The genes are TRBV10-3 and TRBJ2-7; TRBD1 agrees at 10 bases. CDR1 and CDR2 from the germline V gene are ENHRY and SYGVKD. This CDR3 has 15 residues. The junction had 5 bases not matched to a gene; V was cut back by 6 bases and J by 0 bases.

In its sample, this clonotype was seen a few times. The genes are TRBV6-2 or TRBV6-3 and TRBJ2-7, with D maybe TRBD2 (6 bases). V lost 8 bases and J 1 base, leaving 15 bases between the germline ends. Germline CDR1 MNHEY, CDR2 SVGEGT. This CDR3 has 14 residues. CDR3 sequence: CASCPRAGSYEQYV. CDR3 nucleotides: TGTGCCAGCTGCCCCAGGGCGGGGTCCTACGAGCAGTACGTC.

The rearrangement joins TRBV6-5 to TRBJ2-7, with 12 bases aligning to TRBD2. CDR3 length: 16 amino acids. V was clipped by 0 bases and J by 7 bases; unmatched bases: 7. CDR1 and CDR2 (germline): MNHEY, SVGAGI. CDR3 coding DNA: TGTGCCAGCAGTTACTCGAAACTAGCGGGAGGTGGGGAGCAGTACTTC. Translated: CASSYSKLAGGGEQYF.

The gene calls are TRBV27 and TRBJ1-5, with a possible D match to TRBD1 (5 bases). The length of the CDR3 is 15 residues. The germline V gene has CDR1 MNHEY and CDR2 SMNVEV (reference sequence). Trimming shortened V by 3 bases and J by 5 bases, and 14 bases separated the two germline ends. CDR3: CASSLSQGLHQPQHF. CDR3 nucleotide sequence: TGTGCCAGCAGTTTGTCCCAGGGTCTGCATCAGCCCCAGCATTTT.

J is TRBJ2-7 and V is TRBV15; no clear D gene. The length of the CDR3 is 15 residues. CDR1 is LNHNV, CDR2 YYDKDF, per germline (reference sequence). Between the trimmed V and J ends, which lost 0 bases and 0 bases, there was a span of 9 bases. CDR3 coding DNA: TGTGCCACCAGCAGAGATAGGCCTAGCTCCTACGAGCAGTACTTC. Translated: CATSRDRPSSYEQYF. Drawing the rest from reference TRBV15 and TRBJ2-7, the complete variable domain is DAMVIQNPRYQVTQFGKPVTLSCSQTLNHNVMYWYQQKSSQAPKLLFHYYDKDFNNEADTPDNFQSRRPNTSFCFLDIRSPGLGDTAMYLCATSRDRPSSYEQYFGPGTRLTVT.

This chain links TRBV29-1 with TRBJ2-1; 10 nucleotides agree with TRBD2. With 7 bases clipped from V and 15 bases from J, the junction kept 15 bases outside the gene matches. The CDR3 is 13 amino acids. Germline V gene sequence: CDR1 SQVTM, CDR2 ANQGSEA. CDR3 region: CSGLYRSSGGAFF. In nucleotides, the CDR3 is TGCAGCGGTCTATATCGTTCTAGCGGGGGTGCGTTCTTC.

The chain uses TRBV15 and TRBJ2-7; 9 nucleotides line up with TRBD1. V dropped 0 bases and J dropped 6; count of bases not matched to a gene: 6. The CDR3 has 15 amino acids. Germline CDR1 LNHNV, CDR2 YYDKDF (reference sequence). This CDR3 reads CATSRDGQGMGEQYF. DNA for the CDR3: TGTGCCACCAGCAGAGACGGACAGGGGATGGGCGAGCAGTACTTC.

The rearrangement uses TRBV5-1 and TRBJ2-7; D possibly corresponds to TRBD2 (6 bases). Germline V gives CDR1 SGHRS, CDR2 YFSETQ. CDR3 length: 15 amino acids. V gave up 0 bases and J gave up 2 bases, with 12 bases separating them. The CDR3 sequence is CASSLEVGGTYEQYF. The CDR3 nucleotides read TGCGCCAGCAGCTTGGAAGTTGGGGGGACCTACGAGCAGTACTTC.

The chain is built from TRBV12-3 or TRBV12-4 and TRBJ2-1; TRBD2 matches 7 bases. J lost 5 bases, V lost 0 bases, and 1 base had no gene match. This CDR3 is built from 14 residues. The CDR3 coding sequence is TGTGCCAGCAGTTTAGCGGGAGGGGACAATGAGCAGTTCTTC. Its protein is CASSLAGGDNEQFF.

This clonotype was observed once. V is TRBV29-1 and J is TRBJ2-2; tentatively, D is TRBD2 (5 bases). Germline values: CDR1 SQVTM, CDR2 ANQGSEA. The CDR3 spans 14 residues. Trimming removed 3 bases at V and 5 bases at J, with 13 bases between. The CDR3 region is CSVDVASGTGELFF. Here the CDR3 DNA reads TGCAGCGTTGATGTGGCTTCGGGAACCGGGGAGCTGTTTTTT.

The chain couples TRBV6-5 to TRBJ1-1, with a weak D call TRBD1 (6 bases). From germline, CDR1 is MNHEY and CDR2 SVGAGI. The CDR3 runs to 15 residues. With 1 base removed from V and 1 base from J, the gap between germline ends came to 10 bases. The CDR3 spells CASSYLQGGNTEAFF. The CDR3 DNA reads TGTGCCAGCAGTTACTTACAGGGTGGGAACACTGAAGCTTTCTTT.

The chain employs TRBV2 and TRBJ2-1; 11 bases are a match to TRBD1. Germline values: CDR1 SNHLY, CDR2 FYNNEI. The CDR3 is 15 amino acids. With 6 bases clipped from V and 6 bases from J, the junction kept 7 bases outside the gene matches. The CDR3 DNA sequence: TGTGCCAGCAGCTTCGGACAGGGGGCGTTCAATGAGCAGTTCTTC. Its protein product is CASSFGQGAFNEQFF.

This clonotype was seen once. This chain links TRBV6-5 with TRBJ1-6; 8 positions agree with TRBD1. The V gene end was trimmed by 0 bases and the J gene end by 7 bases; junction bases not matched to a gene: 11. The CDR3 is 18 amino acids. Germline-derived CDR1 and CDR2 are MNHEY and SVGAGI. CDR3 coding DNA: TGTGCCAGCAGTTACTCGGCAGGGGGCCTACCGAAGAATTCACCCCTCCACTTT. The encoded protein is CASSYSAGGLPKNSPLHF.

This clonotype was counted between two and nine times. The rearrangement uses TRBV29-1 and TRBJ2-5; 7 bases match TRBD2. The junction had 10 bases not matched to a gene; V was cut back by 4 bases and J by 5 bases. The CDR3 length is 14 residues. Germline CDR1 reads SQVTM; CDR2 reads ANQGSEA. As DNA, the CDR3 is TGCAGCGTTGTTACCGGGACTACCGAGGAGACCCAGTACTTC. Translation: CSVVTGTTEETQYF. The entire variable domain, with the rest obtained from reference TRBV29-1 and TRBJ2-5, is as follows: SAVISQKPSRDICQRGTSLTIQCQVDSQVTMMFWYRQQPGQSLTLIATANQGSEATYESGFVIDKFPISRPNLTFSTLTVSNMSPEDSSIYLCSVVTGTTEETQYFGPGTRLLVL.

The chain couples TRBV20-1 to TRBJ2-1, with 11 bases aligning to TRBD2. This CDR3 has 17 residues. Germline values: CDR1 DFQATT, CDR2 SNEGSKA (reference sequence). V lost 4 bases, J lost 0 bases, and 8 bases stayed unmatched. This chain's CDR3 is CSATTSGSPSSYNEQFF. The CDR3 nucleotides read TGCAGTGCTACAACTAGCGGGAGCCCCAGCTCCTACAATGAGCAGTTCTTC.

The rearrangement uses TRBV2 and TRBJ2-7, with D possibly being TRBD2 (5 bases). Germline lookup yields CDR1 SNHLY and CDR2 FYNNEI. The CDR3 sequence is 15 residues long. V was cut by 6 bases and J by 6 bases, with 21 bases left in between. In DNA form, the CDR3 reads TGTGCCAGCAGGGCCTCCGGGGTACCTCAGGCCGAGCAGTACTTC. Encoded protein: CASRASGVPQAEQYF.

This clonotype was seen once. The chain has TRBV20-1 and TRBJ1-2; 8 bases agree with TRBD1. J gave up 0 bases and V 0 bases, and 6 bases lay outside the gene matches. CDR1 is DFQATT, CDR2 SNEGSKA, per germline (reference sequence). The CDR3 is 16 amino acids. Here the CDR3 reads CSARERGTGPNYGYTF. The CDR3 region has the DNA TGCAGTGCTAGAGAAAGGGGGACAGGACCTAACTATGGCTACACCTTC.

CDR3 nucleotides: TGTGCCAGCAGCTTCCGGACTAGCGCTGAGACCGGGGAGCTGTTTTTT. Translated, it gives CASSFRTSAETGELFF. The rearrangement links TRBV11-2 to TRBJ2-2; 9 bases fit TRBD2. After removal of 3 bases from V and 5 bases from J, the junction contained 7 bases not matched to a gene. The germline V gene has CDR1 SGHAT and CDR2 FQNNGV. The CDR3 extends over 16 amino acids.

This clonotype has more than one count but fewer than ten. This chain uses TRBV6-1 with TRBJ2-2; D ambiguous. Germline V gene data show CDR1 as MNHNS and CDR2 as SASEGT. V lost 4 bases to trimming and J lost 1 base, with 10 bases between them. The CDR3 spans 15 residues. The DNA of the CDR3 is TGTGCCAGCAGTGGGGCCTTATGGAACACCGGGGAGCTGTTTTTT. Translated, it gives CASSGALWNTGELFF.

About this clonotype itself: The junction shows a germline mismatch at one end, possibly a read error. The chain is built from TRBV12-3 or TRBV12-4 and TRBJ2-1, with 9 bases aligning to TRBD1. The CDR3 length is 13 residues. Here the CDR3 reads CASSLTGGPKQFF. CDR3 nucleotides: TGTGCCAGCAGTTTAACAGGGGGCCCCAAGCAGTTCTTT.